What follows are 20 T cell receptor beta chains derived from one specimen sequenced in a study of OX40 agonist ivuxolimab in advanced cancers. Sequencing was performed with immunoSEQ multiplex PCR; in TCRdb, only in-frame clones are kept and a portion is missing. Here the sample spans approximately 20,000 clones, 70% to 85% being singletons. The specimen was CD4+ or CD8+ T cells sorted from blood, collected in a trial of the OX40 agonist ivuxolimab. The receptor set was obtained from an adult with an advanced solid tumor such as melanoma, head and neck, liver or kidney cancer.

This clone was recorded a few times. This chain joins TRBV6-6 and TRBJ1-2, with D possibly being TRBD1 (6 bases). The CDR3 extends over 13 amino acids. Per germline, CDR1 MNHNY and CDR2 SVGAGI (reference sequence). V lost 3 bases, J lost 6 bases, and 11 bases lay in between. CDR3 DNA sequence: TGTGCCAGCAGTTATACGGGGGCAAATGGCTACACCTTC. Residues: CASSYTGANGYTF.

The chain employs TRBV19 and TRBJ2-1; D might be TRBD2 (7 bases). There are 15 residues in the CDR3. Germline CDR1 is LNHDA and CDR2 is SQIVND (reference sequence). The V gene lost 6 bases and the J gene lost 2 bases, with 14 bases spanning the gap. As DNA, the CDR3 is TGTGCCAGTAGCAACGGGGGGCGGGCCTACAATGAGCAGTTCTTC. Translating gives CASSNGGRAYNEQFF. Complete variable domain (other parts from reference TRBV19 and TRBJ2-1): DGGITQSPKYLFRKEGQNVTLSCEQNLNHDAMYWYRQDPGQGLRLIYYSQIVNDFQKGDIAEGYSVSREKKESFPLTVTSAQKNPTAFYLCASSNGGRAYNEQFFGPGTRLTVL.

V is TRBV6-5 and J is TRBJ1-4; D is unclear. The V gene's germline CDR1 is MNHEY and CDR2 SVGAGI. The CDR3 extends over 14 amino acids. Trimming pared 4 bases from V and 6 bases from J, leaving 12 bases between. CDR3 DNA sequence: TGTGCCAGCAGTTGGCTCCGGGGATATGAAAAACTGTTTTTT. It specifies CASSWLRGYEKLFF.

Notes on this clone: An end of the junction does not agree with germline; a read error may underlie this. The gene calls are TRBV7-9 and TRBJ1-6; no reliable D call. The length of the CDR3 is 15 residues. Germline CDR1 SEHNR, CDR2 FQNEAQ (reference sequence). The CDR3 reads CASRSRTSNNSPLHF. Written as DNA, the CDR3 is TGTGCCAGCAGGTCGCGGACCTCCAATAATTCACCCCTCCACTTT.

The chain is built from TRBV7-3 and TRBJ2-2; TRBD1 aligns across 9 bases. V dropped 3 bases and J dropped 5; count of bases not matched to a gene: 10. Germline V CDR1 and CDR2: SGHTA, FQGTGA. CDR3 length: 17 residues. CDR3 sequence: CASSLASKQGATGELFF. The DNA of the CDR3 is TGTGCCAGCAGCTTGGCGTCTAAACAGGGGGCAACCGGGGAGCTGTTTTTT.

The rearrangement joins TRBV11-1 to TRBJ2-2; no clear D gene. CDR1 is SGHAT and CDR2 is FQDESV in the germline V gene (reference sequence). Trimming took off 2 bases at V and 4 bases at J, with 8 bases between the two ends. This CDR3 comprises 14 residues. The chain's CDR3 is CASSLRVSTGELFF. The CDR3 region has the DNA TGTGCCAGCAGCTTAAGGGTTAGCACCGGGGAGCTGTTTTTT.

This clone appeared a few times. The chain carries TRBV18 and TRBJ2-7; D remains ambiguous. Trimming took 5 bases from V and 2 from J, leaving 4 bases between them. The CDR3 contains 11 residues. The germline gives CDR1 KGHSH, CDR2 LQKENI. CDR3 sequence (DNA): TGTGCCAGCTCAGATGCCTACGAGCAGTACTTC. Protein product: CASSDAYEQYF. The full variable domain, completed using reference TRBV18 and TRBJ2-7, is NAGVMQNPRHLVRRRGQEARLRCSPMKGHSHVYWYRQLPEEGLKFMVYLQKENIIDESGMPKERFSAEFPKEGPSILRIQQVVRGDSAAYFCASSDAYEQYFGPGTRLTVT.

The chain employs TRBV2 and TRBJ2-5, with 7 bases fitting TRBD2. The J call may be faulty, since TRBJ2-7 better matches the DNA end. In germline, CDR1 is SNHLY, CDR2 FYNNEI. The CDR3 length is 14 residues. The CDR3 reads CASSDGTKLYEQYF. CDR3 DNA: TGTGCCAGCAGTGATGGGACTAAACTTTACGAGCAGTACTTC.

The chain is built from TRBV4-1 and TRBJ1-1, with 9 bases matching TRBD1. The J segment lost 3 bases and the V segment lost 4 bases, leaving 6 bases of the junction unmatched. This CDR3 region has 15 residues. Germline assignment: CDR1 MGHRA and CDR2 YSYEKL. In DNA form, the CDR3 reads TGCGCCAGCAGCCGCTATACAGGGGGCGACACTGAAGCTTTCTTT. Protein: CASSRYTGGDTEAFF.

CDR3 in amino acids: CASSFGLAGRSYEQYF. CDR3 coding DNA: TGTGCCAGCAGCTTCGGACTAGCGGGTCGGTCCTACGAGCAGTACTTC. V is TRBV9 and J is TRBJ2-7, with TRBD2 matching over 11 bases. V dropped 4 bases and J dropped 1; count of bases not matched to a gene: 7. This CDR3 is 16 amino acids long. Per germline, CDR1 SGDLS and CDR2 YYNGEE.

V is TRBV7-8 and J is TRBJ1-1; unclear D gene. The germline V gene has CDR1 SGHVS and CDR2 FQNEAQ. The V gene lost 1 base and the J gene lost 8 bases, with 14 bases spanning the gap. This CDR3 is 14 amino acids long. The CDR3 here is CASSLGGRLGEAFF. CDR3 bases: TGTGCCAGCAGCTTAGGTGGCCGGCTCGGGGAAGCTTTCTTT.

The rearrangement joins TRBV14 to TRBJ2-7, with 7 bases aligning to TRBD2. CDR3 length equals 12 residues. Germline values: CDR1 SGHDN, CDR2 FVKESK. V lost 3 bases, J lost 6 bases, and 2 bases stayed unmatched. The CDR3: CASSQGGVEQYF. Here the CDR3 DNA reads TGTGCCAGCAGCCAGGGGGGGGTCGAGCAGTACTTC.

In this sample, this clone turned up once. This chain uses TRBV7-3 with TRBJ2-1, with D possibly matching TRBD1 (5 bases). V was cut by 2 bases and J by 7 bases, with 6 bases left in between. CDR3 length: 12 amino acids. Looked up from germline, CDR1 is SGHTA and CDR2 is FQGTGA. The CDR3 region is CASSLGANEQFF. The CDR3 nucleotides read TGTGCCAGCAGCTTAGGGGCAAATGAGCAGTTCTTC. Full variable domain (rest looked up from reference TRBV7-3 and TRBJ2-1): GAGVSQTPSNKVTEKGKYVELRCDPISGHTALYWYRQSLGQGPEFLIYFQGTGAADDSGLPNDRFFAVRPEGSVSTLKIQRTERGDSAVYLCASSLGANEQFFGPGTRLTVL.

J is TRBJ2-7 and V is TRBV5-5; D possibly uses TRBD1 or TRBD2 (5 bases each). Germline lookup yields CDR1 SGHKS and CDR2 YYEKEE (reference sequence). The CDR3 extends over 12 amino acids. The V and J ends lost 7 bases and 3 bases respectively, with 11 bases between them. CDR3 coding DNA: TGTGCCAGCGGGGACGGCTACTACGAGCAGTACTTC. Its protein is CASGDGYYEQYF.

The chain carries TRBV20-1 and TRBJ2-1; D ambiguous. CDR3 length: 11 amino acids. The V end lost 6 bases, the J end lost 9 bases, and 12 bases lay between the germline ends. Germline CDR1 DFQATT, CDR2 SNEGSKA (reference sequence). In DNA form, the CDR3 reads TGCAGTGCCCAGGTAATCGGTGAGCAGTTCTTC. It specifies CSAQVIGEQFF.

The chain is built from TRBV2 and TRBJ2-5; the D is unclear. Germline loops: CDR1 SNHLY, CDR2 FYNNEI. The CDR3 length is 12 residues. V gave up 9 bases and J gave up 2 bases, with 10 bases separating them. The CDR3 loop is CASDRTQETQYF. CDR3 DNA: TGTGCCAGTGACCGGACGCAAGAGACCCAGTACTTC.

The V and J genes are TRBV9 and TRBJ2-2; the match to TRBD2 covers 8 bases. The CDR3 loop spans 14 amino acids. The trim removed 6 bases at V and 6 bases at J, leaving 7 bases unmatched. CDR1 and CDR2 from the germline V gene are SGDLS and YYNGEE. CDR3 in amino acids: CASNPRGGAGELFF. CDR3 in DNA: TGTGCCAGCAACCCCCGGGGGGGGGCCGGGGAGCTGTTTTTT. The variable domain in full, completed from reference TRBV9 and TRBJ2-2, reads DSGVTQTPKHLITATGQRVTLRCSPRSGDLSVYWYQQSLDQGLQFLIQYYNGEERAKGNILERFSAQQFPDLHSELNLSSLELGDSALYFCASNPRGGAGELFFGEGSRLTVL.

This chain joins TRBV5-4 and TRBJ2-7; 8 nucleotides agree with TRBD2. The CDR3 consists of 11 residues. V lost 6 bases, J lost 6 bases, and 2 bases stayed unmatched. Germline V gene sequence: CDR1 SGHNT, CDR2 YYREEE (reference sequence). Written as DNA, the CDR3 is TGTGCCAGCACCCGGGGGGGCGAGCAGTACTTC. It specifies CASTRGGEQYF.

The rearrangement joins TRBV5-1 to TRBJ1-3; a possible D gene is TRBD1 (6 bases). V dropped 3 bases and J dropped 0 bases, with 13 bases sitting between them. This CDR3 is built from 16 residues. Germline loops: CDR1 SGHRS, CDR2 YFSETQ. For the CDR3, the DNA is TGCGCCAGCAGCTCGGCGGGGGCCCGCTCTGGAAACACCATATATTTT. It codes for CASSSAGARSGNTIYF.

The rearrangement joins TRBV7-8 to TRBJ1-4; D unclear. Germline CDR1 is SGHVS and CDR2 is FQNEAQ. The V and J ends lost 1 base and 6 bases respectively, with 12 bases between them. This CDR3 has 15 amino acids. The CDR3 DNA is TGTGCCAGCAGCTTAGAGTGGGCTGGGGATGAAAAACTGTTTTTT. Amino acids: CASSLEWAGDEKLFF.